This T cell receptor beta chain was retrieved from a study of monozygotic twins with inflammatory bowel disease. Study-level results: Healthy co-twins, by inverse Simpson, had higher TCRbeta diversity than their siblings with IBD.

The template-switching step introduced UMIs that carried a 6-nucleotide sample barcode. With the 5' RACE reads reprocessed, TCRdb shows one record per CDR3 protein and no DNA. The listing records fewer than 550,000 distinct CDR3 sequences. Points on this clonotype: Its antigen is as yet unknown.

Per the germline V gene, CDR1 is DFQATT and CDR2 is SNEGSKA (reference sequence). The CDR3 contains 15 residues. Donors each gave about 2.5 ml of blood. The genes are TRBV20-1 and TRBJ2-3; no DNA is available, so the TRBD2 call from TCRdb remains unchecked. The TCR originated in a human donor with ulcerative colitis or Crohn's disease, or a healthy co-twin of an affected twin (not recorded which). The sequencing sample was made of blood. CDR3: CSALLAGKSTDTQYF.